A selection of T cell receptor beta chains follows, all from one sample in a study of shared clonotypes between healthy human individuals. Using immunoSEQ multiplex PCR, the repertoire was profiled, and TCRdb retains in-frame clones only, with some absent. This table has more than 600,000 clones, roughly 94% appearing once. The sample consisted of naive CD8+ T cells sorted from blood. The receptors shown here come from a man aged 25 to 40 in good health. Both conserved end residues are part of each CDR3. Fields, in order: clone size, CDR3 length, D gene, V gene, J gene, CDR3 protein, CDR3 DNA. A D gene is named only where the DNA matches it firmly. Expanded clones are given a class, and other clones once, few, many or no size at all.

abundance: -
len: 16
d_gene: -
v_gene: TRBV19
j_gene: TRBJ2-7
CDR3aa: CASSIGGAVTVYEQYF
CDR3nt: TGTGCCAGTAGTATTGGGGGAGCAGTTACCGTCTACGAGCAGTACTTC

abundance: many
len: 16
d_gene: -
v_gene: TRBV6-4
j_gene: TRBJ2-2
CDR3aa: CASSDSEEGITGELFF
CDR3nt: TGTGCCAGCAGTGACTCGGAGGAGGGCATCACCGGGGAGCTGTTTTTT

abundance: -
len: 16
d_gene: -
v_gene: TRBV7-9
j_gene: TRBJ2-1
CDR3aa: CASSPEGAGGGNEQFF
CDR3nt: TGTGCCAGCAGCCCCGAGGGGGCGGGAGGAGGGAATGAGCAGTTCTTC

abundance: -
len: 16
d_gene: TRBD2
v_gene: TRBV7-2
j_gene: TRBJ2-7
CDR3aa: CASSLAGLAFNYEQYF
CDR3nt: TGTGCCAGCAGCTTAGCTGGACTAGCGTTTAACTACGAGCAGTACTTC

abundance: -
len: 15
d_gene: TRBD1
v_gene: TRBV27
j_gene: TRBJ2-7
CDR3aa: CASSFGTGHSYEQYF
CDR3nt: TGTGCCAGCAGTTTTGGGACAGGGCACTCCTACGAGCAGTACTTC

abundance: -
len: 16
d_gene: -
v_gene: TRBV27
j_gene: TRBJ2-7
CDR3aa: CASSPSWGEASYEQYF
CDR3nt: TGTGCCAGCAGTCCCTCCTGGGGGGAAGCATCCTACGAGCAGTACTTC

abundance: -
len: 14
d_gene: -
v_gene: TRBV6-1
j_gene: TRBJ2-1
CDR3aa: CASSLGGTVGEQFF
CDR3nt: TGTGCCAGCAGTCTTGGCGGGACGGTTGGTGAGCAGTTCTTC

abundance: -
len: 14
d_gene: -
v_gene: TRBV9
j_gene: TRBJ2-7
CDR3aa: CASSVGGESYEQYF
CDR3nt: TGTGCCAGCAGCGTAGGAGGGGAATCCTACGAGCAGTACTTC

abundance: -
len: 15
d_gene: -
v_gene: TRBV27
j_gene: TRBJ2-1
CDR3aa: CASSFGSSVGNEQFF
CDR3nt: TGTGCCAGCAGTTTCGGCTCTAGCGTCGGCAATGAGCAGTTCTTC

abundance: -
len: 15
d_gene: -
v_gene: TRBV5-1
j_gene: TRBJ2-1
CDR3aa: CASSQGRRPYNEQFF
CDR3nt: TGCGCCAGCAGCCAGGGACGCAGACCTTACAATGAGCAGTTCTTC

abundance: -
len: 13
d_gene: -
v_gene: TRBV4-1
j_gene: TRBJ1-1
CDR3aa: CASSSTANTEAFF
CDR3nt: TGCGCCAGCAGCTCGACAGCAAACACTGAAGCTTTCTTT

abundance: -
len: 13
d_gene: -
v_gene: TRBV7-9
j_gene: TRBJ1-1
CDR3aa: CASSLRGASEAFF
CDR3nt: TGTGCCAGCAGCTTAAGGGGGGCGTCTGAAGCTTTCTTT

abundance: -
len: 15
d_gene: TRBD2
v_gene: TRBV29-1
j_gene: TRBJ2-7
CDR3aa: CSVEIPSGRMDEQYF
CDR3nt: TGCAGCGTTGAAATCCCCAGCGGGAGAATGGACGAGCAGTACTTC

abundance: -
len: 15
d_gene: -
v_gene: TRBV27
j_gene: TRBJ1-5
CDR3aa: CASSLRGTYGQPQHF
CDR3nt: TGTGCCAGCAGTTTAAGGGGGACATACGGTCAGCCCCAGCATTTT

abundance: -
len: 12
d_gene: -
v_gene: TRBV10-1
j_gene: TRBJ2-3
CDR3aa: CASSGSTDTQYF
CDR3nt: TGCGCCAGCAGTGGGAGCACAGATACGCAGTATTTT

abundance: -
len: 15
d_gene: -
v_gene: TRBV11-2
j_gene: TRBJ2-1
CDR3aa: CASSELRGKYNEQFF
CDR3nt: TGTGCCAGCAGCGAACTGAGAGGGAAGTACAATGAGCAGTTCTTC

abundance: once
len: 20
d_gene: -
v_gene: TRBV28
j_gene: TRBJ1-1
CDR3aa: CASSFLRKAGSTDMNTEAFF
CDR3nt: TGTGCCAGCAGTTTCCTCCGGAAGGCAGGATCAACCGACATGAACACTGAAGCTTTCTTT

abundance: -
len: 12
d_gene: -
v_gene: TRBV7-9
j_gene: TRBJ1-1
CDR3aa: CASSLIGTEAFF
CDR3nt: TGTGCCAGCAGCTTAATCGGCACTGAAGCTTTCTTT

abundance: -
len: 13
d_gene: -
v_gene: TRBV6-1
j_gene: TRBJ1-1
CDR3aa: CASSGTIYTEAFF
CDR3nt: TGTGCCAGCAGTGGGACAATCTACACTGAAGCTTTCTTT

abundance: -
len: 15
d_gene: -
v_gene: TRBV6-5
j_gene: TRBJ2-6
CDR3aa: CASSYSSNGANVLTF
CDR3nt: TGTGCCAGCAGTTACTCCTCGAATGGGGCCAACGTCCTGACTTTC

abundance: -
len: 14
d_gene: -
v_gene: TRBV4-1
j_gene: TRBJ2-2
CDR3aa: CASSLGLLTGELFF
CDR3nt: TGCGCCAGCAGCCTGGGACTCCTCACCGGGGAGCTGTTTTTT

abundance: once
len: 14
d_gene: -
v_gene: TRBV19
j_gene: TRBJ2-6
CDR3aa: CASSILAGANVLTF
CDR3nt: TGTGCCAGTAGTATCCTGGCTGGGGCCAACGTCCTGACTTTC

abundance: -
len: 14
d_gene: TRBD1
v_gene: TRBV28
j_gene: TRBJ2-3
CDR3aa: CASSRDRGTDTQYF
CDR3nt: TGTGCCAGCAGTCGGGACAGGGGGACAGATACGCAGTATTTT

abundance: once
len: 13
d_gene: -
v_gene: TRBV7-7
j_gene: TRBJ2-5
CDR3aa: CASSPDGGETQYF
CDR3nt: TGTGCTAGCAGCCCGGACGGTGGGGAGACCCAGTACTTC

abundance: -
len: 17
d_gene: TRBD2
v_gene: TRBV19
j_gene: TRBJ2-1
CDR3aa: CASSSPGTSGSFNEQFF
CDR3nt: TGTGCCAGTAGTAGTCCCGGGACTAGCGGGAGTTTCAATGAGCAGTTCTTC

abundance: -
len: 14
d_gene: -
v_gene: TRBV6-5
j_gene: TRBJ1-4
CDR3aa: CASSYSSGTEKLFF
CDR3nt: TGTGCCAGCAGTTACTCGTCAGGGACTGAAAAACTGTTTTTT

abundance: once
len: 17
d_gene: TRBD2
v_gene: TRBV28
j_gene: TRBJ2-7
CDR3aa: CASSLLLAGVSSYEQYF
CDR3nt: TGTGCCAGCAGTTTGCTTCTCGCGGGGGTAAGCTCCTACGAGCAGTACTTC

abundance: -
len: 16
d_gene: -
v_gene: TRBV5-4
j_gene: TRBJ2-7
CDR3aa: CASSFIGGGLEYEQYF
CDR3nt: TGTGCCAGCAGCTTTATTGGAGGGGGATTGGAGTACGAGCAGTACTTC

abundance: once
len: 16
d_gene: TRBD2
v_gene: TRBV7-9
j_gene: TRBJ2-1
CDR3aa: CASSPGSGSSYNEQFF
CDR3nt: TGTGCCAGCAGCCCTGGCAGCGGGAGCTCCTACAATGAGCAGTTCTTC

abundance: -
len: 13
d_gene: -
v_gene: TRBV5-1
j_gene: TRBJ2-1
CDR3aa: CASSLAGSNEQFF
CDR3nt: TGCGCCAGCAGCTTGGCCGGGTCCAATGAGCAGTTCTTC

abundance: -
len: 17
d_gene: TRBD2
v_gene: TRBV5-6
j_gene: TRBJ2-7
CDR3aa: CASSQIPGTSVIWEQYF
CDR3nt: TGTGCCAGCAGCCAAATTCCTGGGACTAGCGTGATTTGGGAGCAGTACTTC

abundance: -
len: 16
d_gene: -
v_gene: TRBV15
j_gene: TRBJ1-1
CDR3aa: CATSRDRDRPNTEAFF
CDR3nt: TGTGCCACCAGCAGAGACCGAGACAGACCGAACACTGAAGCTTTCTTT

abundance: -
len: 15
d_gene: -
v_gene: TRBV6-6
j_gene: TRBJ1-2
CDR3aa: CASSYYSETNYGYTF
CDR3nt: TGTGCCAGCAGTTACTACAGCGAGACTAACTATGGCTACACCTTC

abundance: -
len: 13
d_gene: -
v_gene: TRBV11-2
j_gene: TRBJ2-7
CDR3aa: CASSLNTAYEQYF
CDR3nt: TGTGCCAGCAGCTTGAACACTGCCTACGAGCAGTACTTC

abundance: few
len: 11
d_gene: -
v_gene: TRBV29-1
j_gene: TRBJ2-7
CDR3aa: CSVTQGYEQYF
CDR3nt: TGCAGCGTAACCCAGGGCTACGAGCAGTACTTC

abundance: -
len: 16
d_gene: -
v_gene: TRBV7-4
j_gene: TRBJ2-7
CDR3aa: CASSFSERLISYEQYF
CDR3nt: TGTGCCAGCAGCTTTAGCGAGCGACTAATCTCCTACGAGCAGTACTTC

abundance: -
len: 14
d_gene: TRBD1
v_gene: TRBV27
j_gene: TRBJ2-7
CDR3aa: CASSGTGGSYEQYF
CDR3nt: TGTGCCAGCAGCGGGACAGGGGGATCCTACGAGCAGTACTTC

abundance: -
len: 16
d_gene: -
v_gene: TRBV5-6
j_gene: TRBJ2-1
CDR3aa: CASSGASGPSYNEQFF
CDR3nt: TGTGCCAGCAGCGGGGCAAGCGGCCCCTCCTACAATGAGCAGTTCTTC

abundance: -
len: 11
d_gene: -
v_gene: TRBV5-3
j_gene: TRBJ2-7
CDR3aa: CASGGDYEQYF
CDR3nt: TGTGCCAGCGGAGGAGACTACGAGCAGTACTTC

abundance: -
len: 12
d_gene: -
v_gene: TRBV5-4
j_gene: TRBJ2-1
CDR3aa: CASRPGDDEQFF
CDR3nt: TGTGCCAGCCGCCCAGGGGACGATGAGCAGTTCTTC

abundance: -
len: 13
d_gene: -
v_gene: TRBV5-8
j_gene: TRBJ2-7
CDR3aa: CASSSLSPREQYF
CDR3nt: TGTGCCAGCAGCTCACTCTCTCCCCGCGAGCAGTACTTC

abundance: -
len: 11
d_gene: -
v_gene: TRBV7-9
j_gene: TRBJ2-1
CDR3aa: CASSLSSEQFF
CDR3nt: TGTGCCAGCAGCTTATCTAGTGAGCAGTTCTTC

abundance: -
len: 16
d_gene: TRBD1
v_gene: TRBV14
j_gene: TRBJ2-3
CDR3aa: CASSPRTGWNTDTQYF
CDR3nt: TGTGCCAGCAGCCCTCGGACAGGGTGGAACACAGATACGCAGTATTTT

abundance: -
len: 19
d_gene: -
v_gene: TRBV21-1
j_gene: TRBJ1-4
CDR3aa: CASSNPGPQGPPRNEKLFF
CDR3nt: TGTGCCAGCAGCAACCCCGGTCCCCAGGGACCGCCCCGTAATGAAAAACTGTTTTTT

abundance: once
len: 15
d_gene: TRBD1
v_gene: TRBV11-2
j_gene: TRBJ2-5
CDR3aa: CASSLVRGRLETQYF
CDR3nt: TGTGCCAGCAGCTTAGTGAGGGGGCGATTGGAGACCCAGTACTTC

abundance: once
len: 15
d_gene: -
v_gene: TRBV28
j_gene: TRBJ2-4
CDR3aa: CASSLQGEAKNIQYF
CDR3nt: TGTGCCAGCAGTTTACAGGGTGAAGCCAAAAACATTCAGTACTTC

abundance: once
len: 13
d_gene: -
v_gene: TRBV7-9
j_gene: TRBJ2-2
CDR3aa: CASAPRPTGELFF
CDR3nt: TGTGCCAGCGCACCGAGGCCTACCGGGGAGCTGTTTTTT

abundance: -
len: 15
d_gene: TRBD2
v_gene: TRBV7-9
j_gene: TRBJ2-1
CDR3aa: CASSRPTSGRNEQFF
CDR3nt: TGTGCCAGCAGCAGGCCCACTAGCGGGAGAAATGAGCAGTTCTTC

abundance: -
len: 14
d_gene: -
v_gene: TRBV27
j_gene: TRBJ2-7
CDR3aa: CASSYRTRGGEQYF
CDR3nt: TGTGCCAGCAGTTACCGGACTAGGGGGGGCGAGCAGTACTTC

abundance: once
len: 16
d_gene: -
v_gene: TRBV28
j_gene: TRBJ1-5
CDR3aa: CASSLFRGLSNQPQHF
CDR3nt: TGTGCCAGCAGTTTATTCAGGGGCCTAAGCAATCAGCCCCAGCATTTT

abundance: -
len: 15
d_gene: -
v_gene: TRBV27
j_gene: TRBJ2-1
CDR3aa: CASSSSATGYNEQFF
CDR3nt: TGTGCCAGCAGTTCCAGCGCTACAGGATACAATGAGCAGTTCTTC

abundance: -
len: 12
d_gene: -
v_gene: TRBV9
j_gene: TRBJ2-2
CDR3aa: CASSDGTGELFF
CDR3nt: TGTGCCAGCAGCGATGGTACCGGGGAGCTGTTTTTT

abundance: -
len: 16
d_gene: -
v_gene: TRBV6-1
j_gene: TRBJ1-5
CDR3aa: CASSDSVLNSNQPQHF
CDR3nt: TGTGCCAGCAGTGATTCTGTACTGAATAGCAATCAGCCCCAGCATTTT

abundance: -
len: 15
d_gene: -
v_gene: TRBV7-7
j_gene: TRBJ2-5
CDR3aa: CASSPIRAPQETQYF
CDR3nt: TGTGCTAGCAGTCCAATCCGGGCCCCACAAGAGACCCAGTACTTC

abundance: -
len: 18
d_gene: TRBD2
v_gene: TRBV5-5
j_gene: TRBJ2-7
CDR3aa: CASSLRLALATMVYEQYF
CDR3nt: TGTGCCAGCAGCCTCAGACTAGCGCTCGCGACGATGGTCTACGAGCAGTACTTC

abundance: -
len: 18
d_gene: -
v_gene: TRBV15
j_gene: TRBJ2-5
CDR3aa: CATSRGVRDPRLQETQYF
CDR3nt: TGTGCCACCAGCAGAGGAGTCAGGGACCCCCGTTTACAAGAGACCCAGTACTTC

abundance: -
len: 15
d_gene: -
v_gene: TRBV7-8
j_gene: TRBJ2-2
CDR3aa: CASGLHRTGTGELFF
CDR3nt: TGTGCCAGCGGGCTTCACAGGACGGGCACCGGGGAGCTGTTTTTT

abundance: -
len: 15
d_gene: TRBD1
v_gene: TRBV6-6
j_gene: TRBJ1-3
CDR3aa: CASSGTVLSGNTIYF
CDR3nt: TGTGCCAGCAGCGGGACAGTCCTTTCTGGAAACACCATATATTTT